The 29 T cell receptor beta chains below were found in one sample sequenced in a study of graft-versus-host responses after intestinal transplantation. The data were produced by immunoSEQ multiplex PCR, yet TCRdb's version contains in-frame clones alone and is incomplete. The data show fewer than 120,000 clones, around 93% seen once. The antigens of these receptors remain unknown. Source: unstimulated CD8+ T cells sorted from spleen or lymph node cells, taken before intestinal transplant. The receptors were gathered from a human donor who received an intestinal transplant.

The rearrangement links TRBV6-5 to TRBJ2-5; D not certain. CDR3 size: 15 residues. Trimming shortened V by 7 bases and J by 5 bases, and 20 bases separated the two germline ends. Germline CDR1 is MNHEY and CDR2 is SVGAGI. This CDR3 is CASTQSSNVWETQYF. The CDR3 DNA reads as TGTGCCAGCACCCAATCGTCTAACGTGTGGGAGACCCAGTACTTC.

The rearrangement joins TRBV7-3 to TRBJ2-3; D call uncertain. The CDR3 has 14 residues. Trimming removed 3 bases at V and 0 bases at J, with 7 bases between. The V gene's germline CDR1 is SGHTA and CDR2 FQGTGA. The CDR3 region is CASSFSGSTDTQYF. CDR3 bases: TGTGCCAGCAGCTTTTCCGGTAGCACAGATACGCAGTATTTT.

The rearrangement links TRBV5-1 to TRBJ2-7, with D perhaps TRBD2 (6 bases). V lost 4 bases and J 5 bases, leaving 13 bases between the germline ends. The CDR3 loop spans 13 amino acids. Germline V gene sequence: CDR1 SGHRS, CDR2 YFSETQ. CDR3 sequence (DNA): TGCGCCAGCAGCCCCCTGGGAGGCCACGAGCAGTACTTC. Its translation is CASSPLGGHEQYF.

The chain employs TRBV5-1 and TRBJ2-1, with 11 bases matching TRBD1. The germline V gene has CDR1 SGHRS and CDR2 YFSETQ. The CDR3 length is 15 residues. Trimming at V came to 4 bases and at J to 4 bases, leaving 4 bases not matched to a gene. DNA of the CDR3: TGCGCCAGCAGCCTCCGGGACAGGGGGTACAATGAGCAGTTCTTC. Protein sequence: CASSLRDRGYNEQFF.

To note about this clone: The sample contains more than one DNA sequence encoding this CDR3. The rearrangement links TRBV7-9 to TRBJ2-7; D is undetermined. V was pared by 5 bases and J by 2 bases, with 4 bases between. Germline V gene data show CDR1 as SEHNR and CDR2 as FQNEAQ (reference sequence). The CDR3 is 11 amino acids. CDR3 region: CASSLTYEQYF. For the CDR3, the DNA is TGTGCCAGCAGCCTTACCTACGAGCAGTACTTC.

The CDR3 DNA follows: TGTGCCAGCAGTGACAACACTAGGTGGGCTACAGATACGCAGTATTTT. The encoded protein is CASSDNTRWATDTQYF. V is TRBV6-1 and J is TRBJ2-3; tentative D call: TRBD2 (5 bases). This CDR3 region has 16 residues. V was cut by 3 bases and J by 3 bases, with 16 bases left in between. In germline, CDR1 is MNHNS, CDR2 SASEGT.

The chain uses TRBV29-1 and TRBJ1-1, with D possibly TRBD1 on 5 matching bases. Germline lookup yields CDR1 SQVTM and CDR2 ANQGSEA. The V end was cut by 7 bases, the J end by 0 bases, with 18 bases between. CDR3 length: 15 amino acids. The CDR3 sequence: CSALRDWGMNTEAFF. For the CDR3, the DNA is TGCAGCGCGCTAAGGGACTGGGGCATGAACACTGAAGCTTTCTTT.

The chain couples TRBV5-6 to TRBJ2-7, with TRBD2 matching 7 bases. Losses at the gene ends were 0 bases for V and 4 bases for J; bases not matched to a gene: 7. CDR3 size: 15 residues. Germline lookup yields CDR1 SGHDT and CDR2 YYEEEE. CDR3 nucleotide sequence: TGTGCCAGCAGCTTGGGGCTAGGACTAGAATACGAGCAGTACTTC. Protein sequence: CASSLGLGLEYEQYF.

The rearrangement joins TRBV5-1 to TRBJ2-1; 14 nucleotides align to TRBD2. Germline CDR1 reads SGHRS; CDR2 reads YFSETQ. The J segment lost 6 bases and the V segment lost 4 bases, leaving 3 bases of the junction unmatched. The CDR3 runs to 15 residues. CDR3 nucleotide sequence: TGCGCCAGCAGCGTGGGACTAGCGGGAGTCAATGAGCAGTTCTTC. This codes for CASSVGLAGVNEQFF.

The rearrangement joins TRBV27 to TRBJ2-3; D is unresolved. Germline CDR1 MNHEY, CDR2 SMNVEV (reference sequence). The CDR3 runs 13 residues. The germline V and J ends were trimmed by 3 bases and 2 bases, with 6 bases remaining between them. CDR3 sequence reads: CASSFPTTDTQYF. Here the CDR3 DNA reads TGTGCCAGCAGTTTCCCCACCACAGATACGCAGTATTTT.

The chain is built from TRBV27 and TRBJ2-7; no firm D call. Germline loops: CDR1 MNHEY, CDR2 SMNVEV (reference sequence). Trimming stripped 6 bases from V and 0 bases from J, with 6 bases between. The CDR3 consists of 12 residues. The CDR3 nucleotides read TGTGCCAGCAGCGATAACTCCTACGAGCAGTACTTC. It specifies CASSDNSYEQYF.

The CDR3 region is CASSIRAGLYGANVLTF. The CDR3 nucleotides are TGTGCCAGTAGTATTCGGGCAGGGTTGTATGGGGCCAACGTCCTGACTTTC. The rearrangement joins TRBV19 to TRBJ2-6, with D possibly TRBD1 on 5 matching bases. Germline loops: CDR1 LNHDA, CDR2 SQIVND (reference sequence). CDR3 length: 17 amino acids. V lost 3 bases and J 3 bases, leaving 15 bases between the germline ends.

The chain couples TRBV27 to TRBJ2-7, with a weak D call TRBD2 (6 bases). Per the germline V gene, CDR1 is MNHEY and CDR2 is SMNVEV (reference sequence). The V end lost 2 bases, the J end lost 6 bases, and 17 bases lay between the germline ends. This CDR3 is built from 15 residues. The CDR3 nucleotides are TGTGCCAGCAGTTTAGGGGGAGGTTCGGGGTCCGAGCAGTACTTC. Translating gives CASSLGGGSGSEQYF.

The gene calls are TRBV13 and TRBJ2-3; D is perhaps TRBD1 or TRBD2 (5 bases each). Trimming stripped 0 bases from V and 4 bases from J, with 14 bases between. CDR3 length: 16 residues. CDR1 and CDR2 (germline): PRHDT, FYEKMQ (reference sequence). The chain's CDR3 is CASSLGQRGRPDTQYF. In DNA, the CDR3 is TGTGCCAGCAGCTTAGGACAGAGGGGTCGACCAGATACGCAGTATTTT.

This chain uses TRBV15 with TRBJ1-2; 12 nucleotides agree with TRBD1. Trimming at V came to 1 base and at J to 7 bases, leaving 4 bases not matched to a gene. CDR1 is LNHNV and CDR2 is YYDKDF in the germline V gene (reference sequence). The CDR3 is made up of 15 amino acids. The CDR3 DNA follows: TGTGCCACCAGCAGAGCCGGGACAGGGGGCGGTGGCTACACCTTC. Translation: CATSRAGTGGGGYTF.

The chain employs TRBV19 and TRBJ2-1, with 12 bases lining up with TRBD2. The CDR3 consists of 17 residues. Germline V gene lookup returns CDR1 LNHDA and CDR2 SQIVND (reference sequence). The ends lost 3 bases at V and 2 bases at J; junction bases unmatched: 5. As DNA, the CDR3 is TGTGCCAGTAGTATTGGTCTAGCGGGAGGGCCCTACAATGAGCAGTTCTTC. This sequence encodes CASSIGLAGGPYNEQFF.

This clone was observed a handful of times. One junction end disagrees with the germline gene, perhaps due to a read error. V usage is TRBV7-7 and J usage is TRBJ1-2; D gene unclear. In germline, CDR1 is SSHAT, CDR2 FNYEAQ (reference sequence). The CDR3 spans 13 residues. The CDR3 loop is CASSLSHIGGYTF. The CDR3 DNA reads TGTGCTAGCAGCTTGTCGCACATCGGCGGCTACACCTTC.

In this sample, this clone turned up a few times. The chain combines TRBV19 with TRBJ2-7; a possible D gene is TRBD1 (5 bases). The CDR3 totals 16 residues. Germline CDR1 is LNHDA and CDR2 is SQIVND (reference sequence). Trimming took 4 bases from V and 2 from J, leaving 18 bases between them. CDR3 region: CASSNHRGQGPYEQYF. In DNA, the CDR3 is TGTGCCAGTAGTAACCATCGCGGCCAGGGCCCCTACGAGCAGTACTTC. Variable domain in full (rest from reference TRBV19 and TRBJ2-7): DGGITQSPKYLFRKEGQNVTLSCEQNLNHDAMYWYRQDPGQGLRLIYYSQIVNDFQKGDIAEGYSVSREKKESFPLTVTSAQKNPTAFYLCASSNHRGQGPYEQYFGPGTRLTVT.

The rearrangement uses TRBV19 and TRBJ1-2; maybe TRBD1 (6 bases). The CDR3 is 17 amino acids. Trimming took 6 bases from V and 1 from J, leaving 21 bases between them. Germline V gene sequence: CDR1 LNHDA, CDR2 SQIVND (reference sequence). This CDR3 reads CASSLLHEGRGNYGYTF. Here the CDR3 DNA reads TGTGCCAGTAGCCTCCTCCATGAGGGCAGGGGTAACTATGGCTACACCTTC.

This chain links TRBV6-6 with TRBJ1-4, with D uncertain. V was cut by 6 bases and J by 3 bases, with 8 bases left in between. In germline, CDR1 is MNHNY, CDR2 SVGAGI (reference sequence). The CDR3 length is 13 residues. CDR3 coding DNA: TGTGCCAGCAGCCTCGGTCCTAATGAAAAACTGTTTTTT. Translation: CASSLGPNEKLFF.

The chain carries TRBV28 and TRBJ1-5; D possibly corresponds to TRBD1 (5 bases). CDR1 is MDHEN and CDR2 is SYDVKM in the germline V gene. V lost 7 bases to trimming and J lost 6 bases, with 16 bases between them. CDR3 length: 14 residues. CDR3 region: CASTPLGDSQPQHF. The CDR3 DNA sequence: TGTGCCAGCACCCCCCTGGGGGACTCTCAGCCCCAGCATTTT.

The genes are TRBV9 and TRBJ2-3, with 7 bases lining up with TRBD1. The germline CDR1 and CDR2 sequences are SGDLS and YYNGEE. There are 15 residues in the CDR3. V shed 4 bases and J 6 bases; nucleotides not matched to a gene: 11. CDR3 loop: CASSPGTAYGDTQYF. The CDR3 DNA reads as TGTGCCAGCAGCCCCGGGACAGCCTATGGGGATACGCAGTATTTT.

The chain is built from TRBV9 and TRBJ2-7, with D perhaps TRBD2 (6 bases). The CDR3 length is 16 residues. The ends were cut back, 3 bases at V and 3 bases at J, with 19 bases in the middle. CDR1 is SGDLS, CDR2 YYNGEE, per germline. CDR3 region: CASSDNMDGRSYEQYF. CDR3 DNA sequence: TGTGCCAGCAGCGACAATATGGACGGGAGAAGCTACGAGCAGTACTTC. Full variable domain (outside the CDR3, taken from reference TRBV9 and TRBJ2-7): DSGVTQTPKHLITATGQRVTLRCSPRSGDLSVYWYQQSLDQGLQFLIQYYNGEERAKGNILERFSAQQFPDLHSELNLSSLELGDSALYFCASSDNMDGRSYEQYFGPGTRLTVT.

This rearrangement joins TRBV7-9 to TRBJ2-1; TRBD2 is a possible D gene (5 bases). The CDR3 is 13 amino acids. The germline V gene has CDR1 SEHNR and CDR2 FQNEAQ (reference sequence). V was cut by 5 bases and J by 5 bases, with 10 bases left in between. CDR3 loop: CASSPEEHNEQFF. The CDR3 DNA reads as TGTGCCAGCAGCCCGGAGGAACACAATGAGCAGTTCTTC.

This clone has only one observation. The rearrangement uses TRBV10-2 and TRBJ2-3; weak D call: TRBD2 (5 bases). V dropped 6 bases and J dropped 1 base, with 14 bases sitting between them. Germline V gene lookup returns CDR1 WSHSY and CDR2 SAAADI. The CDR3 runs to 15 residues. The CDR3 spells CASRTRDSGTDTQYF. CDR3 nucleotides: TGCGCCAGCAGGACCCGAGATAGCGGCACAGATACGCAGTATTTT.

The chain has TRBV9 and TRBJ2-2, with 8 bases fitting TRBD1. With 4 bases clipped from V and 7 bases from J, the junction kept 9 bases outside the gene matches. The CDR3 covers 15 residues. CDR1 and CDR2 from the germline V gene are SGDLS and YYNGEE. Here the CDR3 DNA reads TGTGCCAGCAGCCCTTCGGGACAGGTGCACGGGGAGCTGTTTTTT. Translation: CASSPSGQVHGELFF.

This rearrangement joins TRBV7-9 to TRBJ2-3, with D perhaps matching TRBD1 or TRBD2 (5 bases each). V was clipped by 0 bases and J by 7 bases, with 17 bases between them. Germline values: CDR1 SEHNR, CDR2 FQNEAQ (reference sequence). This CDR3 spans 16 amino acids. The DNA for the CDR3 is TGTGCCAGCAGCTTAGCGCCAGGTTCTCAGGGACATACGCAGTATTTT. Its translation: CASSLAPGSQGHTQYF.

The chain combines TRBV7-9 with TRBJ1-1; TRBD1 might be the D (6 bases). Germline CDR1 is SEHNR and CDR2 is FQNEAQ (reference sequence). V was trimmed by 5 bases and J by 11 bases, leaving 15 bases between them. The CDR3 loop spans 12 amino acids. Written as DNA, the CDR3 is TGTGCCAGCAGCCGGACAGAAGCTTGGGCTTTCTTT. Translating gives CASSRTEAWAFF.

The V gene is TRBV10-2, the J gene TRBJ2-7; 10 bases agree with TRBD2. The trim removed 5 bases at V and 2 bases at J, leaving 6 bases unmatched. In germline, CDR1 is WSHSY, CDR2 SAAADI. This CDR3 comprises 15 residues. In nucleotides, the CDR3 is TGCGCCAGCAGTTACACTAGCGGGGTAACCTACGAGCAGTACTTC. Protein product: CASSYTSGVTYEQYF.